This T cell receptor (beta chain) comes out of a study of cytomegalovirus exposure and HLA in healthy donors. Study-level results: Through in vitro validation, three CMV-associated chains were shown to be specific for CMV antigens. A later analysis linked a missense DCLRE1C variant to TCR beta V- and J-gene trimming. Accurate prediction of most subjects' HLA-A and HLA-B alleles from TCR beta sequences was reported.

Use of 60 Vbeta and 13 Jbeta primers characterized the PCR. The method was immunoSEQ multiplex PCR; TCRdb's version includes in-frame clones alone and lacks a portion of them. The table lists approximately 200,000 clones, 65% to 85% of them singletons, with around 6.1% in the top ten. Concerning this clone: Antigen: not known.

CDR1 is SGHTA and CDR2 is FQGTGA in the germline V gene. The CDR3 covers 15 residues. V dropped 5 bases and J dropped 3 bases, with 16 bases sitting between them. All the people who gave samples were healthy bone marrow donors. Sequencing used PBMCs. The chain is built from TRBV7-3 and TRBJ1-1, with D possibly matching TRBD1 (5 bases). The clonotype originates from a woman aged 25-40 years in good health and CMV-seropositive. The CDR3 is CASSGKQEMYTEAFF. The DNA for the CDR3 is TGTGCCAGCAGCGGGAAACAGGAGATGTACACTGAAGCTTTCTTT. The complete variable domain, with remaining parts taken from reference TRBV7-3 and TRBJ1-1, reads GAGVSQTPSNKVTEKGKYVELRCDPISGHTALYWYRQSLGQGPEFLIYFQGTGAADDSGLPNDRFFAVRPEGSVSTLKIQRTERGDSAVYLCASSGKQEMYTEAFFGQGTRLTVV.